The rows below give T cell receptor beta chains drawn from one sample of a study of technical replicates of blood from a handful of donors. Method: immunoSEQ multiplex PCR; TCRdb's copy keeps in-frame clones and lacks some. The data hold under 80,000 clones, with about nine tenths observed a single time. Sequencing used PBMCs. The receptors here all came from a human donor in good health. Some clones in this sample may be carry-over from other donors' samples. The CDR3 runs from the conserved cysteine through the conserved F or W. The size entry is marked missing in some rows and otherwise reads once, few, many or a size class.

CDR3 protein: CASSISSSSYEQYF; J gene: TRBJ2-7; clone size: NA; V gene: TRBV19
CDR3 protein: CAWSAGGYNSPLHF; J gene: TRBJ1-6; clone size: once; V gene: TRBV30
CDR3 protein: CASSTAYRGRGETQYF; J gene: TRBJ2-5; clone size: NA; V gene: TRBV7-9
CDR3 protein: CASSLAGARVEAFF; J gene: TRBJ1-1; clone size: NA; V gene: TRBV7-9
CDR3 protein: CASSYSRARYNSPLHF; J gene: TRBJ1-6; clone size: NA; V gene: TRBV6-5
CDR3 protein: CASSLGVSGATDTQYF; J gene: TRBJ2-3; clone size: medium-sized; V gene: TRBV27
CDR3 protein: CASIQTQGSSTEAFF; J gene: TRBJ1-1; clone size: NA; V gene: TRBV4-1
CDR3 protein: CASSPGWGQPYEQYF; J gene: TRBJ2-7; clone size: once; V gene: TRBV27
CDR3 protein: CASSGGTGGYEQYF; J gene: TRBJ2-7; clone size: once; V gene: TRBV19
CDR3 protein: CASSPGSAGAIETQYF; J gene: TRBJ2-5; clone size: NA; V gene: TRBV7-2
CDR3 protein: CASSSQKTTGVGTGELFF; J gene: TRBJ2-2; clone size: once; V gene: TRBV5-1
CDR3 protein: CASSLDKNEAFF; J gene: TRBJ1-1; clone size: NA; V gene: TRBV7-9
CDR3 protein: CASRTGREQYF; J gene: TRBJ2-7; clone size: NA; V gene: TRBV2
CDR3 protein: CASSLMALGGGLYNEQFF; J gene: TRBJ2-1; clone size: NA; V gene: TRBV5-1
CDR3 protein: CASSEGLAGYNEQFF; J gene: TRBJ2-1; clone size: NA; V gene: TRBV6-1
CDR3 protein: CASSDPWASGSSYEQYF; J gene: TRBJ2-7; clone size: NA; V gene: TRBV7-6
CDR3 protein: CASSATGGSDTQYF; J gene: TRBJ2-3; clone size: few; V gene: TRBV6-4
CDR3 protein: CASSDRRGLGNTIYF; J gene: TRBJ1-3; clone size: once; V gene: TRBV7-2
CDR3 protein: CASLVAGGPTDTQYF; J gene: TRBJ2-3; clone size: NA; V gene: TRBV2
CDR3 protein: CASSIDWTGSHLGINEQFF; J gene: TRBJ2-1; clone size: NA; V gene: TRBV19
CDR3 protein: CASSLLGGYEQYF; J gene: TRBJ2-7; clone size: NA; V gene: TRBV7-3
CDR3 protein: CASSLDPSGRNNEQFF; J gene: TRBJ2-1; clone size: NA; V gene: TRBV5-1
CDR3 protein: CASSLERGEYEQYF; J gene: TRBJ2-7; clone size: NA; V gene: TRBV5-6
CDR3 protein: CASGLRQGSLNTEAFF; J gene: TRBJ1-1; clone size: NA; V gene: TRBV12-5
CDR3 protein: CASSQGPGVQETQYF; J gene: TRBJ2-5; clone size: NA; V gene: TRBV4-1
CDR3 protein: CASSQDRTGYNSPLHF; J gene: TRBJ1-6; clone size: NA; V gene: TRBV4-3
CDR3 protein: CASSQEWLAGGNNEQFF; J gene: TRBJ2-1; clone size: NA; V gene: TRBV4-1
CDR3 protein: CASSQEWLAGDNEQFF; J gene: TRBJ2-1; clone size: NA; V gene: TRBV4-3
CDR3 protein: CASSLSGANEKLFF; J gene: TRBJ1-4; clone size: NA; V gene: TRBV7-9
CDR3 protein: CASILASGGGYTF; J gene: TRBJ1-2; clone size: NA; V gene: TRBV7-9
CDR3 protein: CSAGALATDGRPYNEQFF; J gene: TRBJ2-1; clone size: NA; V gene: TRBV29-1
CDR3 protein: CASRPSVGGELFF; J gene: TRBJ2-2; clone size: few; V gene: TRBV11-2
CDR3 protein: CASSVEGLGYSGNTIYF; J gene: TRBJ1-3; clone size: NA; V gene: TRBV9
CDR3 protein: CATLEDRNTEAFF; J gene: TRBJ1-1; clone size: NA; V gene: TRBV2
CDR3 protein: CASSQTSGAYNEQFF; J gene: TRBJ2-1; clone size: medium-sized; V gene: TRBV4-3
CDR3 protein: CASSYREGGYGYTF; J gene: TRBJ1-2; clone size: NA; V gene: TRBV6-5
CDR3 protein: CASSVSGTNTGELFF; J gene: TRBJ2-2; clone size: NA; V gene: TRBV6-4
CDR3 protein: CASSSRGFQETQYF; J gene: TRBJ2-5; clone size: NA; V gene: TRBV7-2
CDR3 protein: CASRRAGAEQKTQYF; J gene: TRBJ2-5; clone size: NA; V gene: TRBV27
CDR3 protein: CAWRGGSGLNTGELFF; J gene: TRBJ2-2; clone size: NA; V gene: TRBV30
CDR3 protein: CASSYRGTGEQYF; J gene: TRBJ2-7; clone size: NA; V gene: TRBV6-5
CDR3 protein: CASSLTTGRGGEQYF; J gene: TRBJ2-7; clone size: NA; V gene: TRBV6-5
CDR3 protein: CASSPSGSRTDTQYF; J gene: TRBJ2-3; clone size: NA; V gene: TRBV7-2
CDR3 protein: CASSYYRTGAPYDQYF; J gene: TRBJ2-7; clone size: NA; V gene: TRBV6-6
CDR3 protein: CASSLAGTETDTQYF; J gene: TRBJ2-3; clone size: NA; V gene: TRBV7-9
CDR3 protein: CASSLAGGYTEAFF; J gene: TRBJ1-1; clone size: medium-sized; V gene: TRBV5-1
CDR3 protein: CASSLLDSHTEAFF; J gene: TRBJ1-1; clone size: NA; V gene: TRBV5-1
CDR3 protein: CASSVVQSTDTQYF; J gene: TRBJ2-3; clone size: NA; V gene: TRBV9
CDR3 protein: CASSTGPANEKLFF; J gene: TRBJ1-4; clone size: NA; V gene: TRBV7-2
CDR3 protein: CASSERQLNSPLHF; J gene: TRBJ1-6; clone size: once; V gene: TRBV6-1
CDR3 protein: CATQNEKLFF; J gene: TRBJ1-4; clone size: NA; V gene: TRBV6-5
CDR3 protein: CASSLAVSETQYF; J gene: TRBJ2-5; clone size: NA; V gene: TRBV5-4
CDR3 protein: CASSLGGADTQYF; J gene: TRBJ2-3; clone size: NA; V gene: TRBV11-2
CDR3 protein: CASSNRGRAEQFF; J gene: TRBJ2-1; clone size: NA; V gene: TRBV7-2
CDR3 protein: CASSLEDRVPYEQYF; J gene: TRBJ2-7; clone size: NA; V gene: TRBV7-2
CDR3 protein: CASSAGTSGGIGETQYF; J gene: TRBJ2-5; clone size: once; V gene: TRBV9
CDR3 protein: CASSPPSGGYNEQFF; J gene: TRBJ2-1; clone size: NA; V gene: TRBV7-2
CDR3 protein: CASSIRLAGYEQYF; J gene: TRBJ2-7; clone size: once; V gene: TRBV19
CDR3 protein: CASSPVFGTIYF; J gene: TRBJ1-3; clone size: NA; V gene: TRBV7-6